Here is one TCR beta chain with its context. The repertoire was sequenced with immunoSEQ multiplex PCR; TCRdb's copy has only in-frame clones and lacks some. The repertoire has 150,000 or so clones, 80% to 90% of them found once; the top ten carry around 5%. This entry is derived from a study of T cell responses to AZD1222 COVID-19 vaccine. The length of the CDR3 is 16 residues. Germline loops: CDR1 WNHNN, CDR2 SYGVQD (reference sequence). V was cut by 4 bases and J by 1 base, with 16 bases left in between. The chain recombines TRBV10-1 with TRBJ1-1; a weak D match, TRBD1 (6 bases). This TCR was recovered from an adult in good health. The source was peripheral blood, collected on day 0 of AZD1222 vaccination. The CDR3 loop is CASSGSSGTPNTEAFF. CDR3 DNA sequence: TGCGCCAGCAGTGGATCATCCGGGACACCGAACACTGAAGCTTTCTTT.